This section outlines one T cell receptor beta chain sequence together with its context. These data are taken from a study of blood T cell repertoires in COVID-19. Study-wide context: Material from acute and convalescent COVID-19 was sourced from the United States, Italy and Spain. T cells, B-cell-depleted T cells, or PBMCs provided the cDNA or gDNA that served as material.

In the authors' methods: Reference gene primer amplification in the assay estimated nucleated cell counts. Here immunoSEQ multiplex PCR was the method, and the copy in TCRdb shows in-frame clones only, minus some. Clone size and the V and J calls come from that table; the DNA yielded D and trimming. The sample lists 31,000 or so clones, about 86% seen once, with about 24% in the top ten. This CDR3 contains 14 residues. The trim removed 7 bases at V and 2 bases at J, leaving 7 bases unmatched. Germline V lookup: CDR1 MNHEY, CDR2 SVGAGI. The rearrangement links TRBV6-5 to TRBJ1-2; TRBD1 matches 7 bases. This clonotype was sampled from a human donor with active COVID-19. The donor label of this sample is uncertain. The sample consisted of peripheral blood. CDR3: CASIPGQANYGYTF. For the CDR3, the DNA is TGTGCCAGCATCCCAGGACAGGCGAACTATGGCTACACCTTC.